Below, 8 T cell receptor beta chains from the same sample are listed, as sequenced in a study of T-cell memory formation after mild COVID-19. TCRdb processed the 5' RACE reads anew with MiXCR; each CDR3 protein has one entry. This table holds about 110,000 distinct CDR3 sequences, over 15% found once. The source material was PBMCs or a T cell subset sorted from them (not recorded which). The source of these receptors is a man between 18 and 29 years old who had mild COVID-19 (a few samples of this study predate the infection). Cell type and time point are not known.

This clonotype was observed a handful of times. The chain recombines TRBV4-1 with TRBJ1-6; 8 nucleotides line up with TRBD1. The CDR3 extends over 16 amino acids. V trimming: 1 base; J trimming: 5 bases; junction bases outside the gene matches: 4. Germline V gives CDR1 MGHRA, CDR2 YSYEKL. CDR3 loop: CASSQGSTGDNSPLHF. DNA of the CDR3: TGCGCCAGCAGCCAAGGGTCGACAGGGGATAATTCACCCCTCCACTTT.

This clonotype was seen more than once but under ten times. This chain joins TRBV24-1 and TRBJ2-3; D is unresolved. The germline V gene encodes CDR1 KGHDR and CDR2 SFDVKD. V gave up 3 bases and J gave up 4 bases, with 13 bases separating them. The CDR3 sequence is 15 residues long. The CDR3, as DNA: TGTGCCACCAGTGATGGTAGCTCCTCCGCAGATACGCAGTATTTT. Its translation: CATSDGSSSADTQYF.

This clonotype came up a few times. This chain connects TRBV6-2 or TRBV6-3 to TRBJ1-2; D is uncertain. Germline V gene data show CDR1 as MNHEY and CDR2 as SVGEGT. This CDR3 region has 13 residues. Trimming took off 2 bases at V and 4 bases at J, with 8 bases between the two ends. CDR3 in DNA: TGTGCCAGCAGTTACACCGGACCCTATGGCTACACCTTC. Translation: CASSYTGPYGYTF.

The chain joins TRBV28 to TRBJ2-7; D is perhaps TRBD1 (6 bases). CDR1 and CDR2 (germline): MDHEN, SYDVKM. The CDR3 loop spans 15 amino acids. V lost 2 bases to trimming and J lost 2 bases, with 13 bases between them. CDR3 protein: CASSLGGNRPYEQYV. DNA of the CDR3: TGTGCCAGCAGTTTAGGGGGCAATCGGCCCTACGAGCAGTACGTC.

V and J are TRBV10-3 and TRBJ2-7; D may be TRBD1 (6 bases). V was trimmed by 10 bases and J by 7 bases, leaving 14 bases between them. The CDR3 consists of 11 residues. Germline values: CDR1 ENHRY, CDR2 SYGVKD. This CDR3 reads CANGQFLEQYF. CDR3 sequence (DNA): TGTGCCAACGGACAGTTCTTGGAGCAGTACTTC.

The sample holds a few counts of this clonotype. The chain uses TRBV20-1 and TRBJ2-7; D remains ambiguous. With 0 bases removed from V and 2 bases from J, the gap between germline ends came to 11 bases. Germline values: CDR1 DFQATT, CDR2 SNEGSKA (reference sequence). This CDR3 contains 14 residues. CDR3 region: CSARDLYKPYEQYV. The CDR3 coding sequence is TGCAGTGCTAGAGACTTATACAAGCCCTACGAGCAGTACGTC.

The V gene is TRBV5-1, the J gene TRBJ2-1; 10 nucleotides match TRBD2. The CDR3 runs to 15 residues. CDR1 is SGHRS and CDR2 is YFSETQ in the germline V gene. With 5 bases clipped from V and 9 bases from J, the junction kept 11 bases outside the gene matches. The CDR3 nucleotides are TGCGCCAGCAGGTCCGCTAGCGGGGGTTTCGGTGAGCAGTTCTTC. Translating gives CASRSASGGFGEQFF.

The chain's CDR3 is CASSSFLQGAEAFF. The CDR3 region has the DNA TGCGCCAGCAGCTCTTTCTTACAGGGGGCTGAAGCTTTCTTT. The rearrangement links TRBV5-1 to TRBJ1-1; 8 positions match TRBD1. Unmatched junction bases numbered 7, after V lost 3 bases and J lost 6 bases. This CDR3 is built from 14 residues. Germline V gene data show CDR1 as SGHRS and CDR2 as YFSETQ.